The next 30 T cell receptor beta chains were all read from a single sample in a study of cytomegalovirus exposure and HLA in healthy donors. 13 Jbeta primers and 60 Vbeta primers were used for the PCR. Assay used: immunoSEQ multiplex PCR; TCRdb lists only in-frame clones, some missing. The sample lists about 150,000 clones, around 84% occurring once. The sample was PBMCs. These receptor sequences come from a boy aged 2-15 years in good health and CMV-seronegative.

As regards this clone: At one of its ends the junction is not consistent with the germline gene, which may arise from a read error. The rearrangement joins TRBV5-1 to TRBJ1-4, with TRBD1 identical over 7 bases. Germline assignment: CDR1 SGHRS and CDR2 YFSETQ. The CDR3 is 18 residues long. CDR3 coding DNA: TGCGTCAGCAGCCTTGATAGGACAGGACCACCTTTTAATGAAAAACTGTTTTTT. Its protein product is CVSSLDRTGPPFNEKLFF.

The chain links TRBV11-3 to TRBJ2-7; perhaps TRBD2 as D (6 bases). Germline values: CDR1 SGHNT, CDR2 YENEEA. CDR3 length: 16 residues. The V end was cut by 0 bases, the J end by 2 bases, with 14 bases between. The CDR3: CASSLDSGGHAYEQYF. CDR3 sequence (DNA): TGTGCCAGCAGCTTAGATAGCGGAGGACATGCCTACGAGCAGTACTTC.

The V gene is TRBV19, the J gene TRBJ2-7, with 10 bases matching TRBD1. The CDR3 length is 14 residues. J was trimmed by 7 bases and V by 2 bases; bases with no gene match: 5. CDR1 and CDR2 from the germline V gene are LNHDA and SQIVND (reference sequence). CDR3 protein: CASSIRGTGVEQYF. CDR3 coding DNA: TGTGCCAGTAGTATACGAGGGACAGGGGTTGAGCAGTACTTC.

The rearrangement links TRBV18 to TRBJ2-7, with a tentative D call TRBD2 (6 bases). Looked up from germline, CDR1 is KGHSH and CDR2 is LQKENI. The V gene lost 5 bases and the J gene lost 3 bases, with 11 bases spanning the gap. CDR3 length equals 13 residues. CDR3 residues: CASSTGTLYEQYF. CDR3 in DNA: TGTGCCAGCTCAACCGGGACTCTCTACGAGCAGTACTTC.

V is TRBV9 and J is TRBJ2-5; weak D call: TRBD1 (5 bases). There are 14 residues in the CDR3. Germline CDR1 reads SGDLS; CDR2 reads YYNGEE. V was pared by 0 bases and J by 8 bases, with 14 bases between. In nucleotides, the CDR3 is TGTGCCAGCAGCGTAGATCCAGGGATTCGAACCCAGTACTTC. Its translation is CASSVDPGIRTQYF.

This clone has a single count. J is TRBJ1-2 and V is TRBV10-3, with a possible D match to TRBD1 (6 bases). The CDR3 covers 17 residues. Germline CDR1 is ENHRY and CDR2 is SYGVKD. V was clipped by 6 bases and J by 5 bases, with 25 bases between them. The CDR3, as DNA: TGTGCCATCAGCCAAATCGAGACAGGAGGTAGAGAGTATGGCTACACCTTC. Amino acid sequence: CAISQIETGGREYGYTF.

The chain employs TRBV28 and TRBJ1-1; D may be TRBD1 (5 bases). The CDR3 spans 15 residues. The V end was cut by 1 base, the J end by 5 bases, with 14 bases between. From germline, CDR1 is MDHEN and CDR2 SYDVKM. CDR3 loop: CASSLYPAGWTEAFF. The CDR3 DNA reads as TGTGCCAGCAGTTTATACCCCGCAGGGTGGACTGAAGCTTTCTTT.

This CDR3 reads CASSSANSTDTQYF. CDR3 coding DNA: TGTGCCAGCAGTTCAGCGAATAGCACAGATACGCAGTATTTT. This chain links TRBV7-2 with TRBJ2-3, with unresolved D. Germline assignment: CDR1 SGHTA and CDR2 FQGNSA. This CDR3 has 14 residues. With 6 bases removed from V and 0 bases from J, the gap between germline ends came to 10 bases.

The chain combines TRBV10-3 with TRBJ1-5, with 8 bases fitting TRBD1. The CDR3 contains 17 residues. V dropped 4 bases and J dropped 4; count of bases not matched to a gene: 12. Germline CDR1 and CDR2: ENHRY and SYGVKD. CDR3 coding DNA: TGTGCCATCAGTGGATTACCAGGGGGCGTGGGGAATCAGCCCCAGCATTTT. Its protein is CAISGLPGGVGNQPQHF.

The chain recombines TRBV5-6 with TRBJ2-5; 8 bases match TRBD1. This CDR3 has 16 amino acids. The J segment lost 1 base and the V segment lost 0 bases, leaving 5 bases of the junction unmatched. Germline CDR1 is SGHDT and CDR2 is YYEEEE. The CDR3 is CASSLVGGTGQETQYF. CDR3 sequence (DNA): TGTGCCAGCAGCTTGGTGGGTGGGACAGGCCAAGAGACCCAGTACTTC.

This clone appeared once. The chain employs TRBV7-3 and TRBJ2-3; maybe TRBD2 (6 bases). The length of the CDR3 is 14 residues. The germline CDR1 and CDR2 sequences are SGHTA and FQGTGA. V was clipped by 5 bases and J by 5 bases, with 14 bases between them. CDR3 residues: CASSGVGAGDTQYF. The CDR3 nucleotides read TGTGCCAGCAGCGGAGTGGGAGCGGGAGATACGCAGTATTTT.

The J gene is TRBJ2-1, the V gene TRBV6-1; D possibly corresponds to TRBD2 (5 bases). The CDR3 runs 14 residues. Germline CDR1 MNHNS, CDR2 SASEGT. Trimming removed 7 bases from V and 0 bases from J, with 10 bases in between. This chain's CDR3 is CASTAGSSYNEQFF. Here the CDR3 DNA reads TGTGCCAGCACCGCTGGGAGCTCCTACAATGAGCAGTTCTTC.

The chain recombines TRBV4-2 with TRBJ1-2, with TRBD1 matching 8 bases. Trimming took 0 bases from V and 8 from J; bases not matched to a gene: 11. Germline V gene lookup returns CDR1 LGHNA and CDR2 YNFKEQ. The length of the CDR3 is 16 residues. The CDR3 here is CASSQDIADRVGGYTF. CDR3 nucleotides: TGTGCCAGCAGCCAAGATATTGCGGACAGGGTCGGGGGCTACACCTTC.

The genes are TRBV11-3 and TRBJ1-3, with a tentative D call TRBD1 (5 bases). Germline-derived CDR1 and CDR2 are SGHNT and YENEEA. This CDR3 is 12 amino acids long. V lost 6 bases to trimming and J lost 3 bases, with 6 bases between them. The DNA for the CDR3 is TGTGCCAGCAGGGACATTGGAAACACCATATATTTT. Encoded protein: CASRDIGNTIYF. The full variable domain, with the rest looked up from reference TRBV11-3 and TRBJ1-3, is EAGVVQSPRYKIIEKKQPVAFWCNPISGHNTLYWYLQNLGQGPELLIRYENEEAVDDSQLPKDRFSAERLKGVDSTLKIQPAELGDSAVYLCASRDIGNTIYFGEGSWLTVV.

The J gene is TRBJ1-6, the V gene TRBV5-5; D is perhaps TRBD1 (5 bases). Germline-derived CDR1 and CDR2 are SGHKS and YYEKEE (reference sequence). The V gene lost 0 bases and the J gene lost 7 bases, with 14 bases spanning the gap. This CDR3 has 16 amino acids. Here the CDR3 DNA reads TGTGCCAGCAGCTTGGCCTCATCAGGGATCAATTCACCCCTCCACTTT. This gives the protein CASSLASSGINSPLHF.

The V gene is TRBV7-2, the J gene TRBJ2-7; no reliable D call. The V gene's germline CDR1 is SGHTA and CDR2 FQGNSA. Trimming removed 1 base at V and 4 bases at J, with 8 bases between. The CDR3 extends over 13 amino acids. The CDR3 is CASSLGSAYEQYF. The CDR3 DNA is TGTGCCAGCAGCTTAGGCAGCGCATACGAGCAGTACTTC.

The CDR3 region is CASIFDRDTDTQYF. CDR3 coding DNA: TGTGCCAGCATCTTCGACAGGGATACAGATACGCAGTATTTT. V usage is TRBV6-4 and J usage is TRBJ2-3, with 7 bases fitting TRBD1. The CDR3 is made up of 14 amino acids. The germline CDR1 and CDR2 sequences are MRHNA and SNTAGT. V was clipped by 7 bases and J by 3 bases; unmatched bases: 7.

This clone was observed once. The CDR3 bases are TGTGCCAGCAGCTTATCAGGCCTAGCGGGGGAGGGAGAGACCCAGTACTTC. Its protein product is CASSLSGLAGEGETQYF. The chain uses TRBV7-2 and TRBJ2-5; 10 bases map to TRBD2. V gave up 2 bases and J gave up 4 bases; unmatched junction bases: 10. The CDR3 runs 17 residues. Looked up from germline, CDR1 is SGHTA and CDR2 is FQGNSA.

The chain combines TRBV7-3 with TRBJ2-7; D is ambiguous. This CDR3 region has 13 residues. V was pared by 5 bases and J by 3 bases, with 11 bases between. In germline, CDR1 is SGHTA, CDR2 FQGTGA. The CDR3 region is CASSPRVFYEQYF. In DNA form, the CDR3 reads TGTGCCAGCAGCCCCCGGGTCTTCTACGAGCAGTACTTC.

The rearrangement links TRBV13 to TRBJ1-1; tentative D call: TRBD1 (6 bases). Germline V gene data show CDR1 as PRHDT and CDR2 as FYEKMQ (reference sequence). The CDR3 consists of 16 residues. Trimming removed 4 bases at V and 5 bases at J, with 20 bases between. CDR3: CASSSTTRGYMTEAFF. CDR3 DNA: TGTGCCAGCAGCTCAACGACAAGGGGGTACATGACTGAAGCTTTCTTT.

V and J are TRBV7-2 and TRBJ2-6, with D uncertain. From germline, CDR1 is SGHTA and CDR2 FQGNSA. V gave up 3 bases and J gave up 2 bases, with 8 bases separating them. The CDR3 has 15 residues. CDR3 sequence: CASSLQITGANVLTF. DNA of the CDR3: TGTGCCAGCAGCTTGCAGATAACTGGGGCCAACGTCCTGACTTTC.

The V and J genes are TRBV30 and TRBJ1-6, with D possibly matching TRBD1 (5 bases). This CDR3 region has 13 residues. Trimming took 1 base from V and 6 from J, leaving 7 bases between them. The germline CDR1 and CDR2 sequences are GTSNPN and SVGIG (reference sequence). CDR3 protein: CAWSGQRNSPLHF. The CDR3, as DNA: TGTGCCTGGAGTGGACAGCGTAATTCACCCCTCCACTTT.

This clone came up a few times. The rearrangement links TRBV11-2 to TRBJ1-6; TRBD1 is a possible D gene (5 bases). The CDR3 loop spans 18 amino acids. Trimming stripped 0 bases from V and 2 bases from J, with 14 bases between. The germline CDR1 and CDR2 sequences are SGHAT and FQNNGV. CDR3 nucleotide sequence: TGTGCCAGCAGCTTAGATACAGGCAAAAGAGCCTATAATTCACCCCTCCACTTT. Its translation: CASSLDTGKRAYNSPLHF. Full variable domain (missing parts from reference TRBV11-2 and TRBJ1-6): EAGVAQSPRYKIIEKRQSVAFWCNPISGHATLYWYQQILGQGPKLLIQFQNNGVVDDSQLPKDRFSAERLKGVDSTLKIQPAKLEDSAVYLCASSLDTGKRAYNSPLHFGNGTRLTVT.

This sequence joins TRBV19 and TRBJ1-5; D is unclear. The CDR3 loop spans 14 amino acids. The germline V gene has CDR1 LNHDA and CDR2 SQIVND (reference sequence). The ends were cut back, 4 bases at V and 7 bases at J, with 14 bases in the middle. The CDR3, as DNA: TGTGCCAGTAGTACCTCAGGAACATTCCAGCCCCAGCATTTT. The encoded protein is CASSTSGTFQPQHF.

This chain joins TRBV18 and TRBJ1-5; D gene uncertain. Germline-derived CDR1 and CDR2 are KGHSH and LQKENI. This CDR3 has 15 residues. Trimming removed 3 bases from V and 0 bases from J, with 9 bases in between. CDR3 protein: CASSPETHSNQPQHF. CDR3 sequence (DNA): TGTGCCAGCTCACCCGAGACTCATAGCAATCAGCCCCAGCATTTT.

This chain uses TRBV4-1 with TRBJ1-1; a weak D match, TRBD1 (5 bases). CDR3 size: 15 residues. Germline CDR1 and CDR2: MGHRA and YSYEKL. Trimming removed 1 base from V and 0 bases from J, with 9 bases in between. Here the CDR3 reads CASSQGGGMNTEAFF. The CDR3 DNA reads TGCGCCAGCAGCCAAGGGGGCGGGATGAACACTGAAGCTTTCTTT.

This clone was seen just once. An end of the junction differs from the germline gene, which may be a read error. This chain joins TRBV7-9 and TRBJ2-1, with 10 bases that match TRBD2. The CDR3 loop spans 17 amino acids. Germline CDR1 and CDR2: SEHNR and FQNEAQ (reference sequence). CDR3 amino acids: CSSSFEVAGGRLYEQFF. Written as DNA, the CDR3 is TGTTCCAGCAGCTTCGAAGTAGCGGGGGGAAGACTCTATGAGCAGTTCTTC.

Of note for this clone: The junction departs from the called germline gene at one end, perhaps through a read error. V gene TRBV7-9 combines with J gene TRBJ2-7; D might be TRBD2 (6 bases). Germline V gene lookup returns CDR1 SEHNR and CDR2 FQNEAQ (reference sequence). This CDR3 spans 13 amino acids. The CDR3 spells CSSSLVLGLEQYF. For the CDR3, the DNA is TGTTCCAGCAGCCTTGTCCTGGGACTTGAGCAGTACTTC.

This chain uses TRBV18 with TRBJ2-7; possibly TRBD2 for D (6 bases). Trimming shortened V by 3 bases and J by 3 bases, and 15 bases separated the two germline ends. This CDR3 has 15 residues. Per the germline V gene, CDR1 is KGHSH and CDR2 is LQKENI. CDR3 DNA: TGTGCCAGCTCACCCCCAACGGGGGTCTACTACGAGCAGTACTTC. Its translation is CASSPPTGVYYEQYF. The whole variable domain, filled in from reference TRBV18 and TRBJ2-7, reads NAGVMQNPRHLVRRRGQEARLRCSPMKGHSHVYWYRQLPEEGLKFMVYLQKENIIDESGMPKERFSAEFPKEGPSILRIQQVVRGDSAAYFCASSPPTGVYYEQYFGPGTRLTVT.

CDR3 in amino acids: CASSPAATGELFF. CDR3 sequence (DNA): TGTGCCAGCAGCCCCGCGGCCACCGGGGAGCTGTTTTTT. V is TRBV7-2 and J is TRBJ2-2; no clear D gene. V lost 5 bases, J lost 4 bases, and 8 bases lay in between. Germline CDR1 reads SGHTA; CDR2 reads FQGNSA. The CDR3 runs to 13 residues.